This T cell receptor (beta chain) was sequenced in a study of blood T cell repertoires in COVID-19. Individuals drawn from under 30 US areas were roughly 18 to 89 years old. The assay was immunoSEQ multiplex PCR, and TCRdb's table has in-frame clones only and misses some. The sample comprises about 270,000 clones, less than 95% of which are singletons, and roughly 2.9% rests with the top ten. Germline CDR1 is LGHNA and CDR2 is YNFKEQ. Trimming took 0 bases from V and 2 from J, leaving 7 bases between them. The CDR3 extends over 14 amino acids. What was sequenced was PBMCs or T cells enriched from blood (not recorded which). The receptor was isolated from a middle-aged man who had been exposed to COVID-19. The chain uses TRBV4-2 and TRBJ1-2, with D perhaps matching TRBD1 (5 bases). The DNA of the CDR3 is TGTGCCAGCAGCCAAGAGCAGGGAAACTATGGCTACACCTTC. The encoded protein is CASSQEQGNYGYTF.